Below are 19 T cell receptor beta chains sequenced from a single sample in a study of sequential checkpoint blockade in melanoma. Only in-frame clones appear in the TCRdb table, and some are missing; sequencing was by immunoSEQ multiplex PCR. The table lists about 27,000 clones, 60% to 85% of them singletons. Noted treatment: randomized to nivolumab then ipilimumab (arm A) or the reverse (arm B). The material sequenced was CD8+ T cells sorted from blood (inferred from file names), taken from a patient given nivolumab and ipilimumab in sequence. These receptors originate from a human donor with melanoma.

A single count supports this clone. The junction differs from germline at one of its ends, possibly a read error. V gene TRBV6-5 combines with J gene TRBJ1-1, with TRBD1 as a possible D gene (5 bases). This CDR3 is 13 amino acids long. Germline V gene data show CDR1 as MNHEY and CDR2 as SVGAGI. The CDR3 loop is CASNYDRYTEAFF. The CDR3 DNA reads as TGTGCCAGCAATTACGACAGATACACTGAAGCTTTCTTT.

The chain uses TRBV5-1 and TRBJ2-7; tentatively, D is TRBD2 (5 bases). Germline V gene lookup returns CDR1 SGHRS and CDR2 YFSETQ. The germline V and J ends were trimmed by 0 bases and 6 bases, with 7 bases remaining between them. The CDR3 loop spans 12 amino acids. CDR3 nucleotides: TGCGCCAGCAGCTTGGGCGGGCCCGAGCAGTACTTC. It yields the protein CASSLGGPEQYF.

This chain connects TRBV7-9 to TRBJ1-5; tentative D call: TRBD1 (6 bases). Germline V CDR1 and CDR2: SEHNR, FQNEAQ (reference sequence). Trimming removed 4 bases at V and 4 bases at J, with 11 bases between. CDR3 size: 14 residues. Written as DNA, the CDR3 is TGTGCCAGCAGCTACAGGGTTGTTAATCAGCCCCAGCATTTT. It is translated as CASSYRVVNQPQHF.

V and J are TRBV5-1 and TRBJ2-2; 11 bases line up with TRBD1. The V and J ends lost 4 bases and 3 bases, in that order; junction bases with no gene match: 11. The germline gives CDR1 SGHRS, CDR2 YFSETQ. The CDR3 runs 18 residues. CDR3 DNA: TGCGCCAGCAGCATACGGACAGGGGGCGCGATCGACACCGGGGAGCTGTTTTTT. Encoded protein: CASSIRTGGAIDTGELFF.

The chain has TRBV27 and TRBJ2-1; a possible D gene is TRBD2 (7 bases). The germline gives CDR1 MNHEY, CDR2 SMNVEV (reference sequence). The CDR3 totals 13 residues. The V end was cut by 7 bases, the J end by 10 bases, with 17 bases between. The CDR3 nucleotides read TGTGCCAGCACCCCGGGGGGCGGGGCAGAGCAGTTCTTC. Amino acids: CASTPGGGAEQFF.

The CDR3 region has the DNA TGTGCCAGCAGCCTACCAACTAGCGGGGGGGGGTACAATGAGCAGTTCTTC. It codes for CASSLPTSGGGYNEQFF. The chain has TRBV28 and TRBJ2-1, with TRBD2 identical over 13 bases. Trimming cost V 6 bases and J 4 bases; bases outside gene matches: 9. Germline CDR1 MDHEN, CDR2 SYDVKM. The CDR3 length is 17 residues.

The chain couples TRBV28 to TRBJ1-6, with unresolved D. Between the trimmed V and J ends, which lost 3 bases and 6 bases, there was a span of 12 bases. The CDR3 has 15 residues. Germline V gene lookup returns CDR1 MDHEN and CDR2 SYDVKM. Written as DNA, the CDR3 is TGTGCCAGCAGTTTCCAGCAACGCGGTAATTCACCCCTCCACTTT. Its translation is CASSFQQRGNSPLHF.

The V and J genes are TRBV5-1 and TRBJ1-1, with D possibly being TRBD1 (5 bases). This CDR3 spans 15 amino acids. Per germline, CDR1 SGHRS and CDR2 YFSETQ. V lost 0 bases to trimming and J lost 0 bases, with 9 bases between them. The CDR3 DNA is TGCGCCAGCAGCTTGGAGGTAGGGGTGAACACTGAAGCTTTCTTT. This sequence encodes CASSLEVGVNTEAFF.

Notes on this clone: Sequence at one end of the junction differs from germline and may be a read error. This rearrangement joins TRBV11-1 to TRBJ2-7; 10 bases are a match to TRBD1. The CDR3 has 14 residues. Germline V gene lookup returns CDR1 SGHAT and CDR2 FQDESV (reference sequence). The CDR3 here is CASSIAGTGVEQYF. The CDR3 coding sequence is TGTGCCAGCAGCATAGCCGGGACAGGGGTCGAGCAGTACTTC.

The chain is built from TRBV28 and TRBJ2-3, with D perhaps matching TRBD1 (5 bases). The V end lost 2 bases, the J end lost 3 bases, and 9 bases lay between the germline ends. Per germline, CDR1 MDHEN and CDR2 SYDVKM. The CDR3 consists of 14 residues. CDR3 DNA sequence: TGTGCCAGCAGTTTACCCCGACAGACAGATACGCAGTATTTT. Its protein is CASSLPRQTDTQYF.

This chain connects TRBV28 to TRBJ2-5, with TRBD2 as a possible D gene (7 bases). CDR1 and CDR2 (germline): MDHEN, SYDVKM. The V gene lost 9 bases and the J gene lost 2 bases, with 13 bases spanning the gap. This CDR3 region has 13 residues. The DNA for the CDR3 is TGTGCCAGTGAGGGAGGGGGTCAAGAGACCCAGTACTTC. This sequence encodes CASEGGGQETQYF.

The chain carries TRBV28 and TRBJ1-1; perhaps TRBD1 as D (5 bases). Trimming removed 1 base at V and 1 base at J, with 10 bases between. The CDR3 length is 15 residues. Germline-derived CDR1 and CDR2 are MDHEN and SYDVKM. The CDR3: CASSLLRGGNTEAFF. The CDR3 DNA reads TGTGCCAGCAGTTTATTACGGGGGGGGAACACTGAAGCTTTCTTT. Full variable domain (outside the CDR3, taken from reference TRBV28 and TRBJ1-1): DVKVTQSSRYLVKRTGEKVFLECVQDMDHENMFWYRQDPGLGLRLIYFSYDVKMKEKGDIPEGYSVSREKKERFSLILESASTNQTSMYLCASSLLRGGNTEAFFGQGTRLTVV.

This clone occurred once. V and J are TRBV5-4 and TRBJ2-3, with TRBD2 matching 7 bases. J gave up 5 bases and V 2 bases, and 8 bases lay outside the gene matches. Germline loops: CDR1 SGHNT, CDR2 YYREEE (reference sequence). This CDR3 region has 15 residues. CDR3 nucleotides: TGTGCCAGCAGCTTACGGGAGGTGGTAAGAGATACGCAGTATTTT. It specifies CASSLREVVRDTQYF.

The chain joins TRBV27 to TRBJ2-7; TRBD1 matches 11 bases. Germline CDR1 is MNHEY and CDR2 is SMNVEV (reference sequence). V gave up 8 bases and J gave up 6 bases; unmatched junction bases: 3. The CDR3 length is 12 residues. CDR3 bases: TGTGCCAGCCGGGACAGGGGGAGCGAGCAGTACTTC. Translation: CASRDRGSEQYF.

The V gene is TRBV29-1, the J gene TRBJ2-5, with D unresolved. The V and J ends lost 3 bases and 5 bases respectively, with 7 bases between them. CDR3 length equals 11 residues. Germline V gives CDR1 SQVTM, CDR2 ANQGSEA. The CDR3 reads CSVDNLETQYF. In nucleotides, the CDR3 is TGCAGCGTTGACAATTTGGAGACCCAGTACTTC. The full variable domain, in which reference TRBV29-1 and TRBJ2-5 provide the parts outside the CDR3, is SAVISQKPSRDICQRGTSLTIQCQVDSQVTMMFWYRQQPGQSLTLIATANQGSEATYESGFVIDKFPISRPNLTFSTLTVSNMSPEDSSIYLCSVDNLETQYFGPGTRLLVL.

The chain has TRBV27 and TRBJ2-7, with 8 bases aligning to TRBD2. The J segment lost 3 bases and the V segment lost 6 bases, leaving 4 bases of the junction unmatched. CDR3 size: 13 residues. The germline V gene encodes CDR1 MNHEY and CDR2 SMNVEV (reference sequence). CDR3 sequence reads: CASRAGTSYEQYF. As DNA, the CDR3 is TGTGCCAGCAGAGCCGGGACTAGCTACGAGCAGTACTTC.

This chain connects TRBV5-5 to TRBJ2-2, with D possibly TRBD2 on 6 matching bases. In germline, CDR1 is SGHKS, CDR2 YYEKEE (reference sequence). The CDR3 runs to 15 residues. Trimming took off 0 bases at V and 6 bases at J, with 12 bases between the two ends. CDR3 sequence reads: CASSLDGRRAGELFF. CDR3 bases: TGTGCCAGCAGCTTGGATGGGAGGAGGGCCGGGGAGCTGTTTTTT.

The V call is TRBV25-1, the J call TRBJ1-2; maybe TRBD1 (5 bases). The CDR3 has 14 residues. From germline, CDR1 is MGHDK and CDR2 SYGVNS. V dropped 10 bases and J dropped 6 bases, with 21 bases sitting between them. The CDR3 protein is CATIRTRLDNGYTF. In nucleotides, the CDR3 is TGTGCCACCATTCGGACACGTCTGGACAATGGCTACACCTTC.

This clone was seen a handful of times. This chain uses TRBV7-9 with TRBJ2-7; a weak D match, TRBD1 (6 bases). V gave up 1 base and J gave up 1 base, with 11 bases separating them. Germline-derived CDR1 and CDR2 are SEHNR and FQNEAQ (reference sequence). The CDR3 is 15 amino acids. CDR3 residues: CASSLGTAKSYEQYF. The CDR3 region has the DNA TGTGCCAGCAGCTTAGGGACAGCCAAATCCTACGAGCAGTACTTC. Full variable domain (rest looked up from reference TRBV7-9 and TRBJ2-7): DTGVSQNPRHKITKRGQNVTFRCDPISEHNRLYWYRQTLGQGPEFLTYFQNEAQLEKSRLLSDRFSAERPKGSFSTLEIQRTEQGDSAMYLCASSLGTAKSYEQYFGPGTRLTVT.